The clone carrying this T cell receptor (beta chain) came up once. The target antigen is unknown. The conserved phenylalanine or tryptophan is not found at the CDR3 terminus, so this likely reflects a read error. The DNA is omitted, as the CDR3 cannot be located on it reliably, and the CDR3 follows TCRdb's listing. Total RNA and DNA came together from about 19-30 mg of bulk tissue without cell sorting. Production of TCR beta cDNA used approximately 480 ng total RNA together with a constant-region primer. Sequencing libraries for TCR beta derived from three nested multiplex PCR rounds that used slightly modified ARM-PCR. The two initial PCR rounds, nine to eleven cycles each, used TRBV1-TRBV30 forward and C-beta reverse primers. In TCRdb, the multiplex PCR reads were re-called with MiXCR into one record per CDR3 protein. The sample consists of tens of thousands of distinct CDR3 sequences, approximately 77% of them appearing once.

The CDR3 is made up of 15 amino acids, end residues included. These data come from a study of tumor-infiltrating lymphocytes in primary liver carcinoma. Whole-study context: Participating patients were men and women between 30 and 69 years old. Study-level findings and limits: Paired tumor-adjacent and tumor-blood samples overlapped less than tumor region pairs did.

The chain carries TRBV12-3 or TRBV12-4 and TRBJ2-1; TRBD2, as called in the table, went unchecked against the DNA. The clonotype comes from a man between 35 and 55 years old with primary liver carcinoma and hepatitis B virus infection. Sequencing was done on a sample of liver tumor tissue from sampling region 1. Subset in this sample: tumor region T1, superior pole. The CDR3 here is CSSTPGTSGPNEQFL.